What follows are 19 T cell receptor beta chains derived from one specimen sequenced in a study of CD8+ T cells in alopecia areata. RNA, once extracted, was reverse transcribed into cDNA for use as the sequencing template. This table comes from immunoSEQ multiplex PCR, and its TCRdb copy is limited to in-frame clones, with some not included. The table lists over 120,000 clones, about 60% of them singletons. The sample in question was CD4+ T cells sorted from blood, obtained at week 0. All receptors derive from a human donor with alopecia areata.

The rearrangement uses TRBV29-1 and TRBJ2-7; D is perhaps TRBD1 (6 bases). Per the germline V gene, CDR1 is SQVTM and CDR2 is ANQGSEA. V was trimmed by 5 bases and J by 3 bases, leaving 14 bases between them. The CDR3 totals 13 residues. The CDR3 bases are TGCAGCGTTTTGGACAGTCTCCTCTACGAGCAGTACTTC. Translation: CSVLDSLLYEQYF.

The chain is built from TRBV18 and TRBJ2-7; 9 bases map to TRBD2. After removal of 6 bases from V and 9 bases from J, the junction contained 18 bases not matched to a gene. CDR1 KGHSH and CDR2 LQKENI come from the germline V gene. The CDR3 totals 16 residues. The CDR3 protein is CASSIWDRASGAGQYF. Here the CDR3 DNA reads TGTGCCAGCTCCATTTGGGACCGGGCTAGCGGGGCCGGGCAGTACTTC. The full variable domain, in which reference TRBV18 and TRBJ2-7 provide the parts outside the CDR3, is NAGVMQNPRHLVRRRGQEARLRCSPMKGHSHVYWYRQLPEEGLKFMVYLQKENIIDESGMPKERFSAEFPKEGPSILRIQQVVRGDSAAYFCASSIWDRASGAGQYFGPGTRLTVT.

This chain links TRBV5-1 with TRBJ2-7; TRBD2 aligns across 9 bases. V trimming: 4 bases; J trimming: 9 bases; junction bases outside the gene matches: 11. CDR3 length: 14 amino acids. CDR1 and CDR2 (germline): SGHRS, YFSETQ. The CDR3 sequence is CASSDGTSSRAQYF. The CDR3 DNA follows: TGCGCCAGCAGCGACGGGACTAGCTCAAGAGCGCAGTACTTC. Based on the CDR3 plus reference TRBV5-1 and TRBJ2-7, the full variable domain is KAGVTQTPRYLIKTRGQQVTLSCSPISGHRSVSWYQQTPGQGLQFLFEYFSETQRNKGNFPGRFSGRQFSNSRSEMNVSTLELGDSALYLCASSDGTSSRAQYFGPGTRLTVT.

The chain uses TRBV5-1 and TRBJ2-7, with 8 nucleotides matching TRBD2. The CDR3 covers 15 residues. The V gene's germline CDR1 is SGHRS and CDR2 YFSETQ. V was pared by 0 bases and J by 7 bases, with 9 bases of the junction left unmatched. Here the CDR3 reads CASSLGSGTSGEQYF. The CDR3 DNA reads TGCGCCAGCAGCTTGGGCTCCGGGACTAGTGGTGAGCAGTACTTC.

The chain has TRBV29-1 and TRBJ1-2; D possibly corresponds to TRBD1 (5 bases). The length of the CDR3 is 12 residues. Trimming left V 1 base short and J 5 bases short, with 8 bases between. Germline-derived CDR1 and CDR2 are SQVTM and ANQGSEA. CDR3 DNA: TGCAGCGTTGAAGGGCAGGGATATGGCTACACCTTC. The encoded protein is CSVEGQGYGYTF.

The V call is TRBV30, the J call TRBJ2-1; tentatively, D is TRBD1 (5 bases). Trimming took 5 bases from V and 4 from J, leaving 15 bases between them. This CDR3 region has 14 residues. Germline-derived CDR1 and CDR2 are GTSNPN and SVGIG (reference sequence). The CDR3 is CAWSGGYRYNEQFF. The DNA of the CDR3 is TGTGCCTGGTCAGGCGGTTACAGGTACAATGAGCAGTTCTTC.

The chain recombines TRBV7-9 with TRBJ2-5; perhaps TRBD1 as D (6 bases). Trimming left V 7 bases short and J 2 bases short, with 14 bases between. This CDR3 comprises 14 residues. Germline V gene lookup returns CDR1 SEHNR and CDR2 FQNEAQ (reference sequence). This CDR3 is CASTITGLQETQYF. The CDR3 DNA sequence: TGTGCCAGCACCATAACAGGGTTACAAGAGACCCAGTACTTC.

The CDR3 protein is CAISESLGQGMNTEAFF. CDR3 DNA: TGTGCCATCAGTGAGTCGTTGGGGCAGGGGATGAACACTGAAGCTTTCTTT. This sequence joins TRBV10-3 and TRBJ1-1; maybe TRBD1 (6 bases). V shed 0 bases and J shed 0 bases, with 14 bases lying between them. CDR1 and CDR2 from the germline V gene are ENHRY and SYGVKD. CDR3 size: 17 residues.

The CDR3 DNA reads as TGTGCCAGCAGCTCCATAGGGACCGGGGAGCTGTTTTTT. Protein: CASSSIGTGELFF. The chain has TRBV7-2 and TRBJ2-2; D not resolved. Germline V gives CDR1 SGHTA, CDR2 FQGNSA. Trimming left V 4 bases short and J 5 bases short, with 8 bases between. This CDR3 has 13 residues.

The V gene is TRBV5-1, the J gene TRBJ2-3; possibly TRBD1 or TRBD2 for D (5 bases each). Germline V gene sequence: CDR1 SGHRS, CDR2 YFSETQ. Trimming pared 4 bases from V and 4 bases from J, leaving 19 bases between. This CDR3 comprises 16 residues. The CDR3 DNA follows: TGCGCCAGCAGCAAATCCGGGACGCCGGGGCCAGATACGCAGTATTTT. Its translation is CASSKSGTPGPDTQYF.

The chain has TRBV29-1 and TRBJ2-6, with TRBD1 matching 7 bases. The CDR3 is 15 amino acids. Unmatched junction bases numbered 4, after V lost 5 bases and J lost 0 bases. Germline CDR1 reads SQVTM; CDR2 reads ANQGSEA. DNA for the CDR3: TGCAGCGTTCAGGGGGAAATCTCTGGGGCCAACGTCCTGACTTTC. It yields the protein CSVQGEISGANVLTF.

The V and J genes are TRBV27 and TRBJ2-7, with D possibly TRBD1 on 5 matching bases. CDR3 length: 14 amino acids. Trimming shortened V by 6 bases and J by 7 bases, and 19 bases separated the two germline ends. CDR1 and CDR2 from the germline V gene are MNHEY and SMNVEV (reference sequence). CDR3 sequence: CASRGLRDIWEQYF. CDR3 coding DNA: TGTGCCAGCAGGGGGCTCCGCGATATTTGGGAGCAGTACTTC.

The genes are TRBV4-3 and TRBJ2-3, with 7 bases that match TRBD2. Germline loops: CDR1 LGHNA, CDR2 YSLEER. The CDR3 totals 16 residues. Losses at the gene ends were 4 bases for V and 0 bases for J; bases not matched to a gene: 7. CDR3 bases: TGCGCCAGCAGCCGGTCGACTAGCCCGAGCACAGATACGCAGTATTTT. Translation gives CASSRSTSPSTDTQYF.

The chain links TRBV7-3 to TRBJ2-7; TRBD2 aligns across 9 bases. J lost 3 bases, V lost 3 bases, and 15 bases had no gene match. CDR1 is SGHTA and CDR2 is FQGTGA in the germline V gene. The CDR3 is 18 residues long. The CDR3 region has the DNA TGTGCCAGCAGCTTCCAAACTGAGCGGGGGGCATCCCACTACGAGCAGTACTTC. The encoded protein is CASSFQTERGASHYEQYF.

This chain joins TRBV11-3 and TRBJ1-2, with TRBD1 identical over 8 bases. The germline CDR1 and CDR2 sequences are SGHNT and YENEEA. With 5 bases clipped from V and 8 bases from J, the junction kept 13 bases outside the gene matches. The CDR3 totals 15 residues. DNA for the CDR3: TGTGCCAGCAGCCATCGGGACAGGAAAGCAGGGGGCTACACCTTC. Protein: CASSHRDRKAGGYTF.

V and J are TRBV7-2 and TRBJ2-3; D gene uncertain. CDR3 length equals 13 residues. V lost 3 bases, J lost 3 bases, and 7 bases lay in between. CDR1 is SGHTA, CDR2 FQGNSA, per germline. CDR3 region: CASSFETTDTQYF. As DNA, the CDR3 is TGTGCCAGCAGCTTCGAGACGACAGATACGCAGTATTTT.

The CDR3 coding sequence is TGTGCCAGCAGCTTATCCGAGACTCAGCCCCAGCATTTT. It specifies CASSLSETQPQHF. This chain uses TRBV7-6 with TRBJ1-5, with D unclear. CDR1 is SGHVS and CDR2 is FNYEAQ in the germline V gene. This CDR3 is 13 amino acids long. The V gene lost 2 bases and the J gene lost 6 bases, with 8 bases spanning the gap.

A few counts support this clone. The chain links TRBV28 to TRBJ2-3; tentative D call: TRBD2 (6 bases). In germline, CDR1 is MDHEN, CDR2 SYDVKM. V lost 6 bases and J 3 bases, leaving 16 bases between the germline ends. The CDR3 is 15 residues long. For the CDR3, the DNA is TGTGCCAGCAGCCCGGTGGGGGGTGGGACAGATACGCAGTATTTT. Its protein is CASSPVGGGTDTQYF.

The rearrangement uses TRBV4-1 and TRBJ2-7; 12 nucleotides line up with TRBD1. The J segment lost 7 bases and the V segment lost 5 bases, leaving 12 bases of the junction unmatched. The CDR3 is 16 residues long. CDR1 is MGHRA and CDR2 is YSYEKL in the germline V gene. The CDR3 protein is CASSRVTGTGGREQYF. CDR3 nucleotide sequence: TGCGCCAGCAGCAGGGTCACCGGGACAGGGGGCAGGGAGCAGTACTTC.